These T cell receptor beta chains were read from a single sample in a study of T cells expressing NK-cell markers. TCRdb derives one entry per CDR3 protein from the 5' RACE reads, leaving out DNA. In all, the sample yields 450,000 to 600,000 distinct CDR3 sequences. Input material: blood T cells: a sorted CD56 or NKG2C T cell subset, CD4+ or CD8+ T cells, or bulk PBMC T cells (not recorded which). The receptors here all came from a man aged 18 to 35 in good health. Each CDR3 is given with its conserved first and last residue. The order of the fields is J gene, V gene, CDR3 protein.

TRBJ2-2 | TRBV7-9 | CASSFVAGEATGELFF
TRBJ2-3 | TRBV28 | CASSRLENSGSADTQYF
TRBJ2-5 | TRBV5-1 | CASSLFGEERERLQYF
TRBJ1-5 | TRBV12-3/TRBV12-4 | CASSSQKAGQPQHF
TRBJ2-1 | TRBV29-1 | CSIWTGYNEQFF
TRBJ2-7 | TRBV29-1 | CSVAPRRLAGAYEQYF
TRBJ1-1 | TRBV20-1 | CSAQMAGGTFAFF
TRBJ2-3 | TRBV19 | CASSNQGGADTQYF
TRBJ2-7 | TRBV7-2 | CASGRDTVYEQYF
TRBJ1-5 | TRBV11-2 | CASSRGTGSNQPQHF
TRBJ2-3 | TRBV7-7 | CASSYSFADTQYF
TRBJ2-5 | TRBV30 | CAWRFAGAGETQYF
TRBJ1-1 | TRBV9 | CASSVDGGAAEAFF
TRBJ2-3 | TRBV11-2 | CASSLWPSGRAGEDTQYF
TRBJ2-1 | TRBV7-9 | CASSPWGTLVDNEQFF
TRBJ2-7 | TRBV2 | CASSETSGHYGEQYF
TRBJ2-1 | TRBV27 | CASSLGRSGLAGSQGPFF
TRBJ1-2 | TRBV29-1 | CSVLTGTGVGYTF
TRBJ2-4 | TRBV7-6 | CASSRAGNIQYF
TRBJ2-5 | TRBV6-5 | CASSYVSVKAGAETQYF
TRBJ2-1 | TRBV6-2/TRBV6-3 | CASSYRRTGLAWFF
TRBJ2-1 | TRBV27 | CASSSRGGILYNEQFF
TRBJ1-6 | TRBV12-3/TRBV12-4 | CASTSDRVGSPLHF
TRBJ2-3 | TRBV5-1 | CASSLEWGLSTDTQYF
TRBJ1-1 | TRBV18 | CASSQFQVRTEAFF
TRBJ2-5 | TRBV5-1 | CASSTGGQGVVETQYF
TRBJ2-7 | TRBV5-5 | CASITDGYEQYF
TRBJ2-3 | TRBV7-2 | CASSSLPGRSIDTQYF
TRBJ2-3 | TRBV12-3/TRBV12-4 | CASSFGIWDTQYF
TRBJ2-2 | TRBV14 | CASSRPTGGIAGELFF
TRBJ2-1 | TRBV20-1 | CSAPGDQYPYNEQFF
TRBJ2-3 | TRBV27 | CASSHRTVSTDTQYF
TRBJ2-5 | TRBV10-3 | CAISDIAGEETQYF
TRBJ2-1 | TRBV7-2 | CASRPSYGDEQFF
TRBJ1-6 | TRBV20-1 | CSARVQGVLSSPLHF
TRBJ1-2 | TRBV5-1 | CASSLGERGNYGYTF
TRBJ2-7 | TRBV7-2 | CASSLVREIFSEQYF